Reported below is one T cell receptor (beta chain). It has no known antigen specificity. Qualities for individual bases were not recorded, and no much larger clone is one base off. Preparation of the library involved the immunoSEQ multiplex PCR assay. In its TCRdb copy, this immuneACCESS table keeps in-frame sequences only and misses some clones. Where compared with another copy, unresolved V genes explain less than half of these, and the others have no known cause. The sample table contains roughly 200,000 clones; only one count was recorded for 85% to 95% of them. The top ten clonotypes cover about 1.6% of the sample. This record comes from a study of control samples from healthy donors and cancer patients (TCRdb year 2020). Trimming removed 3 bases from V and 0 bases from J, leaving 9 bases between the germline ends. The CDR3 has 15 amino acids, counting the end cysteine and phenylalanine. This entry keeps only the CDR3 DNA: 45 bases, framed from base 1. The germline V gene (reference sequence) provides CDR1 SEHNR and CDR2 FQNEAQ.

Sequencing was performed on blood. The source is a man between 50 and 59 years old in good health. The V gene is TRBV7-9 and the J gene is TRBJ1-3, with a weak D call of TRBD1 (5 bases match). The nucleotides read TGTGCCAGCAGCTTTACGGGACTCTCTGGAAACACCATATATTTT. This is translated as CASSFTGLSGNTIYF. The full variable domain, with segments outside the CDR3 supplied by the reference TRBV7-9 and TRBJ1-3 proteins, appears as DTGVSQNPRHKITKRGQNVTFRCDPISEHNRLYWYRQTLGQGPEFLTYFQNEAQLEKSRLLSDRFSAERPKGSFSTLEIQRTEQGDSAMYLCASSFTGLSGNTIYFGEGSWLTVV.